The source of this T cell receptor (beta chain) is a study of response to subunit inactivated influenza vaccine. A single record per CDR3 protein comes from TCRdb applying MiXCR to the RT-PCR reads. In the table there are roughly 700,000 distinct CDR3 sequences, roughly 14% of which are singletons. V was shortened by 3 bases and J by 2 bases, with 9 bases between the two germline ends. The CDR3 spans 13 residues. Germline loops: CDR1 SGHDT, CDR2 YYEEEE. This clonotype was counted between two and nine times. Its antigen is not identified. Findings and limits, study-wide: Authors proposed each seasonal influenza vaccination draws in few new T cells.

The receptor was isolated from a man aged 50-59 years who received an inactivated influenza vaccine. The chain combines TRBV5-6 with TRBJ2-7; the D is unclear. This specimen consisted of PBMCs from blood, obtained roughly 15 days before vaccination. The CDR3 protein is CASSSRKTYEQYF. The CDR3, as DNA: TGTGCCAGCAGCTCCAGGAAAACCTACGAGCAGTACTTC.